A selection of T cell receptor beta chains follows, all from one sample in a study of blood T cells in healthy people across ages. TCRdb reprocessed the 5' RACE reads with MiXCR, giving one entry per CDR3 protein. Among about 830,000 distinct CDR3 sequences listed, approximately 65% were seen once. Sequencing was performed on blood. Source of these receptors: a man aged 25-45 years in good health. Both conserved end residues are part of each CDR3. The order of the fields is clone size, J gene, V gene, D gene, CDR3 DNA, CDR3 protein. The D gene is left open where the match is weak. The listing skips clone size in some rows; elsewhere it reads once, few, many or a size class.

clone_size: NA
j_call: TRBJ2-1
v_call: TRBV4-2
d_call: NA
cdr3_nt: TGTGCCAGCAGCCAAGAAGTCAAGGCAGCGAATGAGCAGTTCTTC
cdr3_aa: CASSQEVKAANEQFF

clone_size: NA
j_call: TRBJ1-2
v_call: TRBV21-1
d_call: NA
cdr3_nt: TGTGCCAGCATTAGGGGCTACACCTTC
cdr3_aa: CASIRGYTF

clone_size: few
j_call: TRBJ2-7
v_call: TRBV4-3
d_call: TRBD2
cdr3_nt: TGCGCCAGCAGCCAAGTCGGGGGGGTTACCTACGAGCAGTACTTC
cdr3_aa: CASSQVGGVTYEQYF

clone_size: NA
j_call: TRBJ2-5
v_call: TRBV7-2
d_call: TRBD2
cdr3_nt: TGTGCCAGCAGCTTAGGAAGTAGCGGGGGACTGGGGGAGACCCAGTACTTC
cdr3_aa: CASSLGSSGGLGETQYF

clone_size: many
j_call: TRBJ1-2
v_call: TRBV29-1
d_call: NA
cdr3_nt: TGCAGCGTTGGGGACAACTATGGCTACACCTTC
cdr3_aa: CSVGDNYGYTF

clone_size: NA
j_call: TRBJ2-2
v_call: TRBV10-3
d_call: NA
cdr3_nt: TGTGCCATCAGTGACTACACCTCGAACACCGGGGAGCTGTTTTTT
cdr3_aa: CAISDYTSNTGELFF

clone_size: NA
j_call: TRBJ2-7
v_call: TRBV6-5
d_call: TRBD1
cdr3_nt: TGTGCCAGCAGTTACTCAGGGACAGACGACTACGAGCAGTACTTC
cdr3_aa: CASSYSGTDDYEQYF

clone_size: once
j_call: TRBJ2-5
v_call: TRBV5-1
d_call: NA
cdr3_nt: TGCGCCAGCAGTCCAAGCGCTTTCCAAGAGACCCAGTACTTC
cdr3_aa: CASSPSAFQETQYF

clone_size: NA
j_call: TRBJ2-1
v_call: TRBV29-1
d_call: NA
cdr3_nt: TGCAGCGTTGAAAGGTACAATGAGCAGTTCTTC
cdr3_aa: CSVERYNEQFF

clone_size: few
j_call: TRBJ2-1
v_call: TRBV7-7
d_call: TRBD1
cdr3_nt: TGTGCCAGCAGCCCCTGGGACAGGGGGCCGGGCTCCTACAATGAGCAGTTCTTC
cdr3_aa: CASSPWDRGPGSYNEQFF

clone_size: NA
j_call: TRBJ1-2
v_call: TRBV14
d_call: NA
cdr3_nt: TGTGCCAGCCACTCCGCCTCGAACTATGGCTACACCTTC
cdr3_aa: CASHSASNYGYTF

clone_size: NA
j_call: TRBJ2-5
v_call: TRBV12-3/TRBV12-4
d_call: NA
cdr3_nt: TGTGCCAGCAGCTTCCGTAGGCAGAGCTACCAAGAGACCCAGTACTTC
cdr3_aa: CASSFRRQSYQETQYF

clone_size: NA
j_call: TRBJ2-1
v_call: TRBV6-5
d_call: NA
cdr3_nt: TGTGCCAGCAGTCGGTCGCGGAATGAGCAGTTCTTC
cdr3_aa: CASSRSRNEQFF

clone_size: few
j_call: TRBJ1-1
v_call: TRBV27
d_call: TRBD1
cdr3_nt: TGTGCCAGCCGGGACAGAATAAACACTGAAGCTTTCTTT
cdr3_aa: CASRDRINTEAFF

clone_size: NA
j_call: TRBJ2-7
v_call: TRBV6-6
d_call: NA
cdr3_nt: TGTGCCAGCAGTTGGGGACCGAGCTACGAGCAGTACTTC
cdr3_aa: CASSWGPSYEQYF

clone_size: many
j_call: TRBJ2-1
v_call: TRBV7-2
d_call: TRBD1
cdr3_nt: TGTGCCAGCAGCTTCGGGACAGAGGCTAGCTCACAGTTCTTC
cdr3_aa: CASSFGTEASSQFF